This T cell receptor beta chain was documented in a study of OX40 agonist ivuxolimab in advanced cancers. Study details: It was permissible to have had prior anti-PD-1, anti-PD-L1 or anti-CTLA-4 therapy, and under 45% had some.

Repertoires were generated with immunoSEQ multiplex PCR, while TCRdb's copy carries only in-frame clones and drops some. The table lists over 85,000 clones, 70% to 85% of them singletons. Per the germline V gene, CDR1 is SGHTA and CDR2 is FQGNSA. V shed 4 bases and J 1 base; nucleotides not matched to a gene: 12. The CDR3 is made up of 17 amino acids. Specimen: CD4+ or CD8+ T cells sorted from blood, collected in a trial of the OX40 agonist ivuxolimab. V is TRBV7-2 and J is TRBJ1-1; 7 bases agree with TRBD1. The receptor was isolated from an adult with an advanced solid tumor such as melanoma, head and neck, liver or kidney cancer. DNA of the CDR3: TGTGCCAGCAGCTCACAGGGGTTTGGAGCGGGGAACACTGAAGCTTTCTTT. Protein sequence: CASSSQGFGAGNTEAFF.